Presented here are 29 T cell receptor beta chains from one specimen sequenced in a study of blood T cell repertoires in COVID-19. This table comes from immunoSEQ multiplex PCR, and its TCRdb copy is limited to in-frame clones, with some not included. This sample has about 220,000 clones; approximately 90% occur once, and the top ten carry under 4%. The sequencing sample was made of PBMCs or T cells enriched from blood (not recorded which). The receptor set was obtained from a woman aged 18-29 years in a cohort exposed to, infected with or recovered from COVID-19 (not recorded which).

The gene calls are TRBV25-1 and TRBJ1-4; TRBD1 is a possible D gene (5 bases). Trimming cost V 2 bases and J 2 bases, with 9 bases left between them. Germline V gene sequence: CDR1 MGHDK, CDR2 SYGVNS. The CDR3 loop spans 15 amino acids. The CDR3 here is CASSEQGQTNEKLFF. CDR3 bases: TGTGCCAGCAGTGAACAGGGCCAGACTAATGAAAAACTGTTTTTT.

The rearrangement uses TRBV7-3 and TRBJ2-1, with D perhaps TRBD2 (6 bases). V was clipped by 3 bases and J by 8 bases, with 11 bases between them. In germline, CDR1 is SGHTA, CDR2 FQGTGA. CDR3 length: 13 residues. The CDR3 DNA reads as TGTGCCAGCAGCTTTACTAGCCAGGATGAGCAGTTCTTC. Translating it yields CASSFTSQDEQFF.

The chain uses TRBV3-1 (or the pseudogene TRBV3-2) and TRBJ1-2, with 10 positions matching TRBD1. The V and J ends lost 2 bases and 4 bases, in that order; junction bases with no gene match: 10. The V gene's germline CDR1 is LGHDT and CDR2 YNNKEL (reference sequence). The CDR3 runs to 17 residues. The CDR3 is CASSQYDPGQGIYGYTF. Written as DNA, the CDR3 is TGTGCCAGCAGCCAATATGACCCGGGACAGGGGATCTATGGCTACACCTTC.

This clone was recorded a few times. The rearrangement links TRBV5-5 to TRBJ1-2; 9 bases map to TRBD1. V lost 3 bases to trimming and J lost 1 base; unmatched junction nucleotides: 1. Germline values: CDR1 SGHKS, CDR2 YYEKEE (reference sequence). The CDR3 runs to 14 residues. In nucleotides, the CDR3 is TGTGCCAGCAGCTGGGGACAGGGTAACTATGGCTACACCTTC. Its protein product is CASSWGQGNYGYTF.

This chain joins TRBV9 and TRBJ1-2; possibly TRBD1 for D (5 bases). The CDR3 is made up of 14 amino acids. Trimming left V 0 bases short and J 3 bases short, with 9 bases between. CDR1 SGDLS and CDR2 YYNGEE come from the germline V gene. This CDR3 is CASSVAGGDYGYTF. CDR3 sequence (DNA): TGTGCCAGCAGCGTAGCCGGGGGGGACTATGGCTACACCTTC.

With regard to this clone: Other nucleotide sequences from this sample produce the same CDR3. The V gene is TRBV12-3 or TRBV12-4, the J gene TRBJ1-5; no firm D call. CDR3 length: 13 residues. Trimming pared 3 bases from V and 1 base from J, leaving 4 bases between. For the CDR3, the DNA is TGTGCCAGCAGTTTGACAAGCAATCAGCCCCAGCATTTT. Translating gives CASSLTSNQPQHF.

This chain links TRBV5-1 with TRBJ1-2; 8 nucleotides align to TRBD1. CDR3 length equals 14 residues. The ends lost 4 bases at V and 0 bases at J; junction bases unmatched: 2. CDR1 is SGHRS and CDR2 is YFSETQ in the germline V gene. The CDR3 loop is CASSTGQANYGYTF. The CDR3 DNA reads TGCGCCAGCAGCACGGGACAGGCTAACTATGGCTACACCTTC.

The V call is TRBV2, the J call TRBJ2-1; D gene ambiguous. Per the germline V gene, CDR1 is SNHLY and CDR2 is FYNNEI. The CDR3 is 12 amino acids. V was clipped by 7 bases and J by 0 bases, with 4 bases between them. The CDR3 protein is CASTRSYNEQFF. CDR3 DNA sequence: TGTGCCAGCACTCGCTCCTACAATGAGCAGTTCTTC.

The chain recombines TRBV10-3 with TRBJ1-1, with D unresolved. Germline CDR1 reads ENHRY; CDR2 reads SYGVKD. The germline V and J ends were trimmed by 3 bases and 3 bases, with 2 bases remaining between them. This CDR3 is built from 11 residues. CDR3 nucleotide sequence: TGTGCCATCAGTGACTACACTGAAGCTTTCTTT. It specifies CAISDYTEAFF.

The rearrangement joins TRBV7-6 to TRBJ2-3; no definite D call. The germline CDR1 and CDR2 sequences are SGHVS and FNYEAQ. The CDR3 is 13 amino acids. V shed 5 bases and J shed 0 bases, with 6 bases lying between them. The CDR3 loop reads CASSQSSTDTQYF. CDR3 bases: TGTGCCAGCAGCCAAAGCAGCACAGATACGCAGTATTTT.

The chain carries TRBV19 and TRBJ1-6; TRBD1 matches at 8 bases. CDR1 LNHDA and CDR2 SQIVND come from the germline V gene (reference sequence). The CDR3 sequence is 14 residues long. J lost 7 bases, V lost 8 bases, and 7 bases had no gene match. CDR3 amino acids: CASHQGARNSPLHF. CDR3 coding DNA: TGTGCCAGTCACCAGGGGGCGCGGAATTCACCCCTCCACTTT.

The genes are TRBV7-2 and TRBJ2-7; 7 bases are shared with TRBD2. The CDR3 is made up of 18 amino acids. CDR1 is SGHTA and CDR2 is FQGNSA in the germline V gene. V gave up 1 base and J gave up 5 bases; unmatched junction bases: 17. CDR3 nucleotide sequence: TGTGCCAGCAGCTTAGAATCCCCCGGAATAGCGGGTTTCCACGAGCAGTACTTC. It encodes CASSLESPGIAGFHEQYF.

This clone was detected only a few times. The rearrangement links TRBV11-3 to TRBJ2-1; possible D gene TRBD1, 5 bases. The CDR3 sequence is 16 residues long. Trimming took off 5 bases at V and 4 bases at J, with 18 bases between the two ends. The germline gives CDR1 SGHNT, CDR2 YENEEA. The CDR3 here is CASSPLGPTVYNEQFF. The CDR3 nucleotides are TGTGCCAGCAGCCCCCTGGGGCCGACAGTTTACAATGAGCAGTTCTTC.

The rearrangement uses TRBV4-2 and TRBJ2-7, with D perhaps matching TRBD2 (5 bases). Per germline, CDR1 LGHNA and CDR2 YNFKEQ. This CDR3 spans 12 amino acids. V was cut by 0 bases and J by 6 bases, with 6 bases left in between. The CDR3 loop reads CASSQDGSEQYF. The CDR3 region has the DNA TGTGCCAGCAGCCAAGATGGGAGCGAGCAGTACTTC.

This sequence joins TRBV3-1 (or the pseudogene TRBV3-2) and TRBJ1-1; 12 bases line up with TRBD1. Trimming took 4 bases from V and 0 from J; bases not matched to a gene: 6. In germline, CDR1 is LGHDT, CDR2 YNNKEL (reference sequence). The CDR3 consists of 17 residues. The CDR3 is CASSLGGTGGMNTEAFF. CDR3 coding DNA: TGTGCCAGCAGCCTAGGGGGGACAGGGGGCATGAACACTGAAGCTTTCTTT.

The chain employs TRBV3-1 (or the pseudogene TRBV3-2) and TRBJ2-1; D gene ambiguous. The germline V gene has CDR1 LGHDT and CDR2 YNNKEL (reference sequence). The CDR3 is made up of 11 amino acids. V lost 4 bases to trimming and J lost 8 bases, with 6 bases between them. The CDR3 loop is CASSLSHEQFF. The CDR3, as DNA: TGTGCCAGCAGCCTGAGTCATGAGCAGTTCTTC.

This clone was seen a single time. This chain joins TRBV5-5 and TRBJ2-1, with 9 bases matching TRBD2. The V segment lost 4 bases and the J segment 0 bases; nucleotides outside the gene matches: 5. In germline, CDR1 is SGHKS, CDR2 YYEKEE (reference sequence). The CDR3 has 16 amino acids. The CDR3 bases are TGTGCCAGCAGCCGTAGCGGGGGAAGCTCCTACAATGAGCAGTTCTTC. It specifies CASSRSGGSSYNEQFF. Filled out from reference TRBV5-5 and TRBJ2-1, the complete variable domain reads DAGVTQSPTHLIKTRGQQVTLRCSPISGHKSVSWYQQVLGQGPQFIFQYYEKEERGRGNFPDRFSARQFPNYSSELNVNALLLGDSALYLCASSRSGGSSYNEQFFGPGTRLTVL.

The rearrangement links TRBV28 to TRBJ1-5; unclear D gene. This CDR3 is built from 14 residues. Trimming removed 8 bases from V and 0 bases from J, with 11 bases in between. Germline V gene data show CDR1 as MDHEN and CDR2 as SYDVKM. CDR3 nucleotide sequence: TGTGCCAGCGGCGGAGCGGATAGCAATCAGCCCCAGCATTTT. Its translation: CASGGADSNQPQHF. The full variable domain, with the rest looked up from reference TRBV28 and TRBJ1-5, is DVKVTQSSRYLVKRTGEKVFLECVQDMDHENMFWYRQDPGLGLRLIYFSYDVKMKEKGDIPEGYSVSREKKERFSLILESASTNQTSMYLCASGGADSNQPQHFGDGTRLSIL.

The V call is TRBV20-1, the J call TRBJ2-3; 9 nucleotides line up with TRBD2. The ends lost 3 bases at V and 5 bases at J; junction bases unmatched: 12. CDR3 length: 16 residues. The germline CDR1 and CDR2 sequences are DFQATT and SNEGSKA (reference sequence). As DNA, the CDR3 is TGCAGTGCTAGTCTGCCTAGCGGGGTCGGCGGAGATACGCAGTATTTT. This gives the protein CSASLPSGVGGDTQYF.

The rearrangement links TRBV5-4 to TRBJ1-1; D possibly corresponds to TRBD1 (5 bases). The ends were cut back, 4 bases at V and 4 bases at J, with 11 bases in the middle. Germline V CDR1 and CDR2: SGHNT, YYREEE (reference sequence). This CDR3 has 13 residues. CDR3 sequence (DNA): TGTGCCAGCAGCCTACAGGAGGGCACTGAAGCTTTCTTT. Amino acid sequence: CASSLQEGTEAFF.

The chain combines TRBV5-4 with TRBJ2-7, with a weak D call TRBD2 (6 bases). V shed 3 bases and J shed 8 bases, with 21 bases lying between them. This CDR3 contains 15 residues. Germline V gene data show CDR1 as SGHNT and CDR2 as YYREEE (reference sequence). CDR3 nucleotide sequence: TGTGCCAGCAGCTCCGGCCCCCCGCTCGGAGGGCAGCAGTACTTC. It encodes CASSSGPPLGGQQYF.

The chain links TRBV12-3 or TRBV12-4 to TRBJ2-3, with TRBD2 matching over 7 bases. V lost 6 bases to trimming and J lost 6 bases; unmatched junction nucleotides: 6. The CDR3 loop spans 13 amino acids. The CDR3 spells CASRQTGGDTQYF. The DNA of the CDR3 is TGTGCCAGCAGGCAGACCGGGGGGGATACGCAGTATTTT.

The chain couples TRBV24-1 to TRBJ1-1; weak D call: TRBD1 (5 bases). Trimming removed 3 bases at V and 1 base at J, with 14 bases between. The CDR3 contains 16 residues. In germline, CDR1 is KGHDR, CDR2 SFDVKD. The CDR3: CATSDAGPLGNTEAFF. DNA for the CDR3: TGTGCCACCAGTGATGCGGGGCCGTTGGGGAACACTGAAGCTTTCTTT.

The chain recombines TRBV5-1 with TRBJ2-3; the match to TRBD2 covers 8 bases. Germline loops: CDR1 SGHRS, CDR2 YFSETQ. J was trimmed by 2 bases and V by 1 base; bases with no gene match: 6. The CDR3 spans 16 residues. The DNA of the CDR3 is TGCGCCAGCAGCTTGATCCAGCGGGAGTACACAGATACGCAGTATTTT. Protein sequence: CASSLIQREYTDTQYF.

The chain joins TRBV6-5 to TRBJ2-3, with 9 bases lining up with TRBD1. The CDR3 covers 15 residues. Per germline, CDR1 MNHEY and CDR2 SVGAGI. V was pared by 6 bases and J by 7 bases, with 11 bases of the junction left unmatched. The CDR3: CASSPGTGSFHTQYF. Here the CDR3 DNA reads TGTGCCAGCAGCCCCGGGACAGGGAGTTTTCATACGCAGTATTTT.

This chain links TRBV4-1 with TRBJ2-1, with a tentative D call TRBD1 (6 bases). Germline assignment: CDR1 MGHRA and CDR2 YSYEKL. The V gene lost 0 bases and the J gene lost 7 bases, with 16 bases spanning the gap. The CDR3 spans 16 residues. The CDR3 sequence: CASSQDTGRNLNEQFF. The DNA of the CDR3 is TGCGCCAGCAGCCAAGACACAGGGAGAAATTTGAATGAGCAGTTCTTC.

The V and J genes are TRBV16 and TRBJ2-1; weak D call: TRBD1 (5 bases). CDR3 length: 13 amino acids. Germline lookup yields CDR1 KGHSY and CDR2 FQNENV. The V end lost 4 bases, the J end lost 9 bases, and 13 bases lay between the germline ends. CDR3 nucleotides: TGTGCCAGCAGCCCCTTAGGACACCGTGAGCAGTTCTTC. Amino acids: CASSPLGHREQFF.

The chain carries TRBV13 and TRBJ2-4, with 7 bases identical to TRBD1. CDR1 and CDR2 from the germline V gene are PRHDT and FYEKMQ (reference sequence). The CDR3 sequence is 15 residues long. V gave up 5 bases and J gave up 0 bases; unmatched junction bases: 4. The CDR3 coding sequence is TGTGCCAGCAGCGATAGACAGGGAGCCAAAAACATTCAGTACTTC. It yields the protein CASSDRQGAKNIQYF.

The chain links TRBV19 to TRBJ1-5; D remains ambiguous. Germline V gene lookup returns CDR1 LNHDA and CDR2 SQIVND (reference sequence). The V end lost 3 bases, the J end lost 7 bases, and 7 bases lay between the germline ends. The CDR3 loop spans 12 amino acids. The CDR3 DNA is TGTGCCAGTAGTATTCATTCCCAGCCCCAGCATTTT. Translation: CASSIHSQPQHF.